These 2 T cell receptor beta chains came from one sample sequenced in a study of blood T cell repertoires in COVID-19. Generated by immunoSEQ multiplex PCR, the TCRdb table keeps only in-frame clones and is missing some. The sample consists of about 160,000 clones, over 80% of them appearing once. The specimen was peripheral blood. The source of these receptors is a man aged 80 or over with acute or convalescent COVID-19.

The V gene is TRBV19, the J gene TRBJ1-2, with D unresolved. CDR3 length: 14 amino acids. Germline V gene data show CDR1 as LNHDA and CDR2 as SQIVND (reference sequence). The V end lost 1 base, the J end lost 8 bases, and 14 bases lay between the germline ends. The CDR3 is CASSIGVLGRGYTF. The CDR3 DNA sequence: TGTGCCAGTAGTATAGGGGTGCTGGGGAGAGGCTACACCTTC.

This sequence joins TRBV5-1 and TRBJ1-1; D is possibly TRBD1 (5 bases). Trimming left V 4 bases short and J 1 base short, with 11 bases between. This CDR3 is built from 14 residues. Germline CDR1 reads SGHRS; CDR2 reads YFSETQ. This CDR3 is CASSIDSANTEAFF. The CDR3 DNA is TGCGCCAGCAGCATTGACAGTGCGAACACTGAAGCTTTCTTT.